These T cell receptor beta chains were read from a single sample in a study of blood T cell repertoires in COVID-19. The method was immunoSEQ multiplex PCR; TCRdb's version includes in-frame clones alone and lacks a portion of them. The sample lists around 400,000 clones, around nine tenths occurring once. The sample comprised PBMCs or T cells enriched from blood (not recorded which). These receptors were obtained from a woman between 18 and 29 years old who had been exposed to COVID-19. Both conserved end residues are part of each CDR3. Fields, in order: V gene, J gene, CDR3 length, CDR3 protein.

>TRBV6-5|TRBJ2-2|11
CASIFAGELFF
>TRBV29-1|TRBJ2-1|12
CSVIPGLDEQFF
>TRBV4-1|TRBJ1-1|17
CASSQERQGGVGAEAFF
>TRBV18|TRBJ1-2|14
CASSPLSQNYGYTF
>TRBV7-8|TRBJ1-2|14
CASSPYGANYGYTF
>TRBV6-5|TRBJ2-7|15
CASILRFSGPYEQYF
>TRBV6-5|TRBJ2-7|12
CASRGLAGRQYF
>TRBV6-1|TRBJ1-4|17
CASSEYKGTATNEKLFF
>TRBV28|TRBJ2-7|14
CASTLAGGRNEQYF
>TRBV5-6|TRBJ2-5|16
CASSYKTSGGEETQYF
>TRBV10-3|TRBJ1-5|14
CAISEQESNQPQHF
>TRBV19|TRBJ2-1|16
CASSIKGAGLDNEQFF
>TRBV19|TRBJ2-1|15
CASDTGTSGRNEQFF
>TRBV18|TRBJ2-1|15
CASSPGSGVGNEQFF
>TRBV6-5|TRBJ1-2|13
CASSYGTRYGYTF
>TRBV13|TRBJ2-3|18
CASSLGLAGGGSTDPQYF
>TRBV11-1|TRBJ2-7|12
CASSLDSYEQYF
>TRBV29-1|TRBJ1-2|12
CSDWDRVLGYTF
>TRBV3-1/TRBV3-2|TRBJ1-1|15
CASSQMTDMNTEAFF
>TRBV6-4|TRBJ2-1|17
CANFPRAGGAGGNEQFF
>TRBV11-2|TRBJ1-3|17
CASSLGAATSSGNTIYF
>TRBV24-1|TRBJ1-3|14
CATSDLPWGPTIYF
>TRBV2|TRBJ2-7|13
CASRRESSYEQYF
>TRBV5-1|TRBJ2-7|16
CASSRLSGLASYEQYF
>TRBV21-1|TRBJ2-1|15
CASSKNGTSGNEQFF
>TRBV28|TRBJ2-6|19
CATKTRQGGTFSGANVLTF
>TRBV5-1|TRBJ1-1|15
CASSLGGTRGTEAFF
>TRBV7-7|TRBJ2-1|16
CASSPVGTSGYNEQFF
>TRBV4-2|TRBJ2-2|16
CASSQEALENTGELFF
>TRBV19|TRBJ2-7|14
CASSPGPGGTGQYF
>TRBV4-2|TRBJ2-1|16
CASSQGLAGGPSEQFF
>TRBV5-8|TRBJ2-5|14
CASSAGTGVWTQYF
>TRBV5-1|TRBJ1-1|16
CASGWTGTGGFGEAFF
>TRBV2|TRBJ1-2|12
CASSEEFGGYTF
>TRBV9|TRBJ2-3|18
CASSVGEMLAGSTDTQYF
>TRBV11-2|TRBJ1-5|14
CASSPRRGGQPQHF
>TRBV19|TRBJ2-7|15
CASSGFGTENYEQYF
>TRBV19|TRBJ2-7|16
CASTAGTTARPYEQYF
>TRBV4-1|TRBJ1-1|15
CASSQDQGMNTEAFF
>TRBV6-6|TRBJ1-2|14
CASSYAAANYGYTF
>TRBV19|TRBJ2-7|15
CASSMGSGGTYEQYF
>TRBV28|TRBJ1-1|13
CASREQGAGEAFF
>TRBV7-9|TRBJ2-5|17
CASSSGLGTSSQETQYF
>TRBV3-1/TRBV3-2|TRBJ2-5|17
CASSQGLAGVDQETQYF
>TRBV14|TRBJ2-5|16
CASSQGPGEWEETQYF
>TRBV11-2|TRBJ2-3|18
CASSPQGVAGGGTDTQYF
>TRBV19|TRBJ1-1|14
CASSNQGLNAEAFF
>TRBV29-1|TRBJ2-3|15
CSVGGEGGVADTQYF
>TRBV2|TRBJ1-1|13
CASSRGRGTEAFF
>TRBV4-1|TRBJ2-5|20
CASSQDNPLTSGSLLETQYF
>TRBV12-3/TRBV12-4|TRBJ2-1|13
CASDRGVENEQFF
>TRBV7-9|TRBJ1-2|14
CASSLRQGNYGYTF
>TRBV28|TRBJ1-2|14
CASRTRTGGGGYTF